Each of the 30 T cell receptor beta chains below was sequenced from the same sample in a study of blood T cell repertoires in COVID-19. Sequenced by immunoSEQ multiplex PCR; TCRdb stores in-frame clones only, minus some. The repertoire holds approximately 89,000 clones, with approximately 86% as singletons. Sequencing input: peripheral blood. Receptors were obtained from a woman aged 70-85 years with active or convalescent COVID-19.

The chain combines TRBV6-2 or TRBV6-3 with TRBJ1-6; TRBD1 agrees at 8 bases. This CDR3 is 15 amino acids long. From germline, CDR1 is MNHEY and CDR2 SVGEGT. J gave up 2 bases and V 6 bases, and 3 bases lay outside the gene matches. The CDR3 here is CASSPGQAYNSPLHF. The DNA of the CDR3 is TGTGCCAGCAGCCCGGGACAGGCCTATAATTCACCCCTCCACTTT.

The rearrangement links TRBV6-1 to TRBJ2-3, with D hard to call. CDR1 MNHNS and CDR2 SASEGT come from the germline V gene. The CDR3 length is 15 residues. Trimming removed 2 bases at V and 2 bases at J, with 11 bases between. CDR3: CASSESNPPTDTQYF. The CDR3 bases are TGTGCCAGCAGTGAATCCAATCCCCCCACAGATACGCAGTATTTT.

This chain uses TRBV9 with TRBJ2-1; 8 nucleotides agree with TRBD2. CDR3 size: 17 residues. Looked up from germline, CDR1 is SGDLS and CDR2 is YYNGEE. J gave up 4 bases and V 0 bases, and 9 bases lay outside the gene matches. CDR3 in amino acids: CASSVGGLAGIYNEQFF. In nucleotides, the CDR3 is TGTGCCAGCAGCGTAGGGGGGTTAGCGGGAATTTACAATGAGCAGTTCTTC.

Only one count was recorded for this clone. This chain uses TRBV28 with TRBJ1-5; possible D gene TRBD1, 6 bases. Trimming cost V 6 bases and J 4 bases, with 19 bases left between them. CDR3 size: 16 residues. CDR1 MDHEN and CDR2 SYDVKM come from the germline V gene. DNA for the CDR3: TGTGCCAGCAGAGAGGGGACAATGGGTGAAAATCAGCCCCAGCATTTT. It specifies CASREGTMGENQPQHF.

The table lists this clone with a count of one. The gene calls are TRBV7-2 and TRBJ1-2; 8 nucleotides align to TRBD1. V lost 7 bases to trimming and J lost 8 bases; unmatched junction nucleotides: 18. CDR1 is SGHTA, CDR2 FQGNSA, per germline. The CDR3 contains 16 residues. The DNA of the CDR3 is TGTGCCAGCACCTTCGGACAGGGAATGAGTACGGGGGGCTACACCTTC. Its translation is CASTFGQGMSTGGYTF.

This clone appeared a few times. The chain is built from TRBV9 and TRBJ1-3, with D unclear. CDR3 length equals 18 residues. V was trimmed by 1 base and J by 4 bases, leaving 21 bases between them. The V gene's germline CDR1 is SGDLS and CDR2 YYNGEE. This chain's CDR3 is CASSVSPPQDLAGNTIYF. The DNA of the CDR3 is TGTGCCAGCAGCGTATCCCCCCCCCAGGACTTAGCCGGAAACACCATATATTTT.

Judged by abundance, this clone is medium-sized. Other DNA variants within this sample encode the same CDR3. J is TRBJ1-1 and V is TRBV7-6, with D unclear. CDR1 is SGHVS, CDR2 FNYEAQ, per germline. V lost 1 base, J lost 1 base, and 7 bases lay in between. The CDR3 is made up of 14 amino acids. CDR3 in DNA: TGTGCCAGCAGCTTAGGGCGGGGGAACACTGAAGCTTTCTTT. It specifies CASSLGRGNTEAFF.

This chain connects TRBV7-6 to TRBJ2-7, with 7 bases identical to TRBD1. V trimming: 3 bases; J trimming: 2 bases; junction bases outside the gene matches: 4. This CDR3 is built from 14 residues. The germline gives CDR1 SGHVS, CDR2 FNYEAQ. The CDR3 nucleotides read TGTGCCAGCAGCTTCCAACAGGGGCCCTACGAGCAGTACTTC. Translation: CASSFQQGPYEQYF.

This clone was recorded at least ten times. The CDR3 DNA reads TGTGCCAGCAGCTTATTTACTCGCTACGAGCAGTACTTC. Its protein is CASSLFTRYEQYF. The chain recombines TRBV7-2 with TRBJ2-7; no definite D call. The germline gives CDR1 SGHTA, CDR2 FQGNSA. The CDR3 is 13 residues long. V gave up 2 bases and J gave up 3 bases, with 8 bases separating them.

This clone has just one count. This chain uses TRBV7-9 with TRBJ1-2, with TRBD1 identical over 9 bases. The germline CDR1 and CDR2 sequences are SEHNR and FQNEAQ (reference sequence). This CDR3 region has 16 residues. V trimming: 6 bases; J trimming: 2 bases; junction bases outside the gene matches: 10. The CDR3 DNA reads TGTGCCAGCAGACCCAGACAGGGGGTTGGGAACTATGGCTACACCTTC. Amino acid sequence: CASRPRQGVGNYGYTF.

The gene calls are TRBV7-9 and TRBJ2-6; D remains ambiguous. This CDR3 spans 15 amino acids. Trimming pared 1 base from V and 4 bases from J, leaving 8 bases between. CDR1 is SEHNR, CDR2 FQNEAQ, per germline (reference sequence). The CDR3 reads CASSLGPRGANVLTF. The CDR3 DNA reads as TGTGCCAGCAGCTTAGGTCCCCGGGGGGCCAACGTCCTGACTTTC.

V gene TRBV9 combines with J gene TRBJ2-3, with 8 bases aligning to TRBD1. This CDR3 is 16 amino acids long. Germline V gene data show CDR1 as SGDLS and CDR2 as YYNGEE. V shed 3 bases, J shed 2 bases, and the junction held 8 bases outside the gene matches. CDR3 sequence reads: CASSATADRATDTQYF. As DNA, the CDR3 is TGTGCCAGCAGCGCTACCGCGGACAGGGCCACAGATACGCAGTATTTT.

V usage is TRBV6-2 or TRBV6-3 and J usage is TRBJ2-7; D is unclear. Trimming pared 2 bases from V and 1 base from J, leaving 3 bases between. The CDR3 runs to 12 residues. CDR1 and CDR2 (germline): MNHEY, SVGEGT. The CDR3 DNA sequence: TGTGCCAGCAGTTACCCATCCTACGAGCAGTACTTC. Translation: CASSYPSYEQYF.

The chain uses TRBV28 and TRBJ1-1; D not resolved. The CDR3 consists of 12 residues. Germline V lookup: CDR1 MDHEN, CDR2 SYDVKM. The V end was cut by 8 bases, the J end by 1 base, with 8 bases between. The CDR3 loop is CASWEGNTEAFF. The CDR3 region has the DNA TGTGCCAGCTGGGAGGGGAACACTGAAGCTTTCTTT.

The rearrangement uses TRBV7-9 and TRBJ1-2; D gene ambiguous. V was cut by 1 base and J by 8 bases, with 11 bases left in between. CDR1 and CDR2 from the germline V gene are SEHNR and FQNEAQ (reference sequence). CDR3 length equals 13 residues. The CDR3 DNA sequence: TGTGCCAGCAGCTTAGGGCCCTCTCGCGGCTACACCTTC. Translated, it gives CASSLGPSRGYTF. The variable domain in full, completed from reference TRBV7-9 and TRBJ1-2, reads DTGVSQNPRHKITKRGQNVTFRCDPISEHNRLYWYRQTLGQGPEFLTYFQNEAQLEKSRLLSDRFSAERPKGSFSTLEIQRTEQGDSAMYLCASSLGPSRGYTFGSGTRLTVV.

This clone has just one count. The CDR3 is CASSGTLEHTEAFF. For the CDR3, the DNA is TGTGCCAGCAGCGGGACACTAGAGCACACTGAAGCTTTCTTT. The V and J genes are TRBV11-2 and TRBJ1-1; perhaps TRBD1 as D (6 bases). Germline CDR1 and CDR2: SGHAT and FQNNGV. The CDR3 length is 14 residues. Trimming took off 5 bases at V and 3 bases at J, with 13 bases between the two ends.

The gene calls are TRBV6-5 and TRBJ1-2, with a tentative D call TRBD1 (6 bases). V was cut by 7 bases and J by 4 bases, with 16 bases left in between. The CDR3 runs 14 residues. Per germline, CDR1 MNHEY and CDR2 SVGAGI. CDR3: CASTLTGSVYGYTF. As DNA, the CDR3 is TGTGCCAGCACATTGACAGGATCGGTCTATGGCTACACCTTC.

This clone was seen a handful of times. The chain carries TRBV5-1 and TRBJ1-3; tentatively, D is TRBD1 (5 bases). CDR3 size: 14 residues. The V and J ends lost 4 bases and 1 base respectively, with 9 bases between them. In germline, CDR1 is SGHRS, CDR2 YFSETQ. Here the CDR3 DNA reads TGCGCCAGCAGCATGCAGGGATCTGGAAACACCATATATTTT. Its protein is CASSMQGSGNTIYF.

The chain couples TRBV6-2 or TRBV6-3 to TRBJ1-5, with 8 bases aligning to TRBD1. V shed 6 bases, J shed 0 bases, and the junction held 10 bases outside the gene matches. Germline CDR1 and CDR2: MNHEY and SVGEGT. The length of the CDR3 is 17 residues. CDR3 DNA sequence: TGTGCCAGCAGCCGACCAATGGACAGGGATAGCAATCAGCCCCAGCATTTT. Its protein is CASSRPMDRDSNQPQHF.

The genes are TRBV10-2 and TRBJ2-7, with D maybe TRBD1 (5 bases). The ends were cut back, 0 bases at V and 6 bases at J, with 9 bases in the middle. The germline V gene has CDR1 WSHSY and CDR2 SAAADI. The CDR3 covers 13 residues. The CDR3 sequence: CASSESLRGEQYF. CDR3 bases: TGCGCCAGCAGTGAGTCCCTAAGGGGCGAGCAGTACTTC.

As DNA, the CDR3 is TGTGCCAGCAGGCAACCGGGACAGGGGATTCCTGAAGCTTTCTTT. It is translated as CASRQPGQGIPEAFF. The rearrangement joins TRBV6-6 to TRBJ1-1, with 10 bases matching TRBD1. The CDR3 is 15 amino acids. Germline CDR1 MNHNY, CDR2 SVGAGI (reference sequence). The junction had 10 bases not matched to a gene; V was cut back by 6 bases and J by 6 bases.

V gene TRBV7-2 combines with J gene TRBJ2-6, with D possibly matching TRBD1 (6 bases). The V end lost 5 bases, the J end lost 1 base, and 21 bases lay between the germline ends. In germline, CDR1 is SGHTA, CDR2 FQGNSA. The CDR3 is 19 residues long. CDR3 nucleotides: TGTGCCAGCAGCCCTCCGGGACACTTTGGGGCATCTGGGGCCAACGTCCTGACTTTC. Translated: CASSPPGHFGASGANVLTF.

The rearrangement links TRBV6-5 to TRBJ2-5; 7 nucleotides align to TRBD2. CDR1 and CDR2 (germline): MNHEY, SVGAGI. The V and J ends lost 1 base and 2 bases, in that order; junction bases with no gene match: 1. This CDR3 contains 14 residues. The CDR3, as DNA: TGTGCCAGCAGTTACTTCGGGGGGCAAGAGACCCAGTACTTC. Its protein is CASSYFGGQETQYF.

The V call is TRBV7-2, the J call TRBJ2-3; maybe TRBD2 (5 bases). The V and J ends lost 2 bases and 0 bases respectively, with 9 bases between them. The germline V gene encodes CDR1 SGHTA and CDR2 FQGNSA. There are 15 residues in the CDR3. CDR3 DNA sequence: TGTGCCAGCAGCTTAAGAGGGTACAGCACAGATACGCAGTATTTT. Its translation is CASSLRGYSTDTQYF.

CDR3 sequence: CASSLDRVGYTF. The CDR3 bases are TGCGCCAGCAGCTTGGACAGGGTTGGCTACACCTTC. The chain links TRBV5-1 to TRBJ1-2; possible D gene TRBD1, 6 bases. The germline gives CDR1 SGHRS, CDR2 YFSETQ. The germline V and J ends were trimmed by 0 bases and 7 bases, with 7 bases remaining between them. This CDR3 has 12 residues.

The chain carries TRBV11-2 and TRBJ1-2, with a tentative D call TRBD1 (5 bases). This CDR3 comprises 13 residues. The V end was cut by 2 bases, the J end by 10 bases, with 14 bases between. Germline V gene sequence: CDR1 SGHAT, CDR2 FQNNGV. The CDR3 region is CASSLTTGLVYTF. The DNA for the CDR3 is TGTGCCAGCAGCTTAACCACGGGACTTGTCTACACCTTC.

Turning to this clone: An end of the junction does not agree with germline; a read error may underlie this. The rearrangement links TRBV4-1 to TRBJ1-1; 7 bases agree with TRBD1. This CDR3 contains 15 residues. Germline loops: CDR1 MGHRA, CDR2 YSYEKL. The CDR3 bases are TGCGCCAGCAGCCAAGTAATAGGGTCTTGGGACAGACGTCAATTT. Its protein is CASSQVIGSWDRRQF.

This clone was found a few times. The V gene is TRBV28, the J gene TRBJ2-1; no firm D call. CDR3 length equals 16 residues. Germline-derived CDR1 and CDR2 are MDHEN and SYDVKM. With 2 bases removed from V and 3 bases from J, the gap between germline ends came to 14 bases. The CDR3 here is CASSLTTRGGYNEQFF. Written as DNA, the CDR3 is TGTGCCAGCAGTTTAACCACTCGTGGCGGCTACAATGAGCAGTTCTTC.

This chain links TRBV28 with TRBJ2-3, with 11 positions matching TRBD2. Trimming took 1 base from V and 2 from J; bases not matched to a gene: 11. CDR1 and CDR2 from the germline V gene are MDHEN and SYDVKM. The CDR3 runs to 19 residues. Here the CDR3 reads CASSLSVVAGGTPTDTQYF. The CDR3 nucleotides are TGTGCCAGCAGTTTATCGGTGGTAGCGGGGGGGACACCCACAGATACGCAGTATTTT.

This chain connects TRBV10-3 to TRBJ1-3, with D possibly being TRBD1 (6 bases). The germline gives CDR1 ENHRY, CDR2 SYGVKD. Between the trimmed V and J ends, which lost 5 bases and 1 base, there was a span of 12 bases. The CDR3 is 15 residues long. The CDR3 protein is CAISSGTLSGNTIYF. Written as DNA, the CDR3 is TGTGCCATCAGTTCCGGGACATTATCTGGAAACACCATATATTTT.